This T cell receptor beta chain was sequenced for a study of Graves' ophthalmopathy and Graves' hyperthyroidism (dated by TCRdb to between 2017 and 2018). Background on the whole study: Peripheral blood was collected before any treatment was given, at the time of initial diagnosis. The study used TCR beta repertoire signatures to distinguish Graves' ophthalmopathy from Graves' hyperthyroidism and to predict progression to ophthalmopathy. In total, 135 blood samples were TCR-sequenced: fewer than 50 ophthalmopathy, under 85 hyperthyroidism and some 17 hyperthyroidism-to-ophthalmopathy patients. To explore V-J signatures that distinguish ophthalmopathy from hyperthyroidism, a discovery set of around 100 patients was enrolled, made up of over 40 with ophthalmopathy and around 57 with stable hyperthyroidism. An independent validation cohort comprised roughly 20 hyperthyroidism patients and 15 to 17 patients who later progressed from hyperthyroidism to ophthalmopathy. In roughly six hyperthyroidism patients, T-cell repertoires of thyroid tissue and blood were compared. After sampling, hyperthyroidism patients received methimazole starting at 30 mg daily, and ophthalmopathy patients received high-dose intravenous methylprednisolone. The 100 discovery patients were randomly divided into training and test sets at a 7:3 ratio. The investigation overall reported the following: In validation, the model predicted ophthalmopathy progression with about 71% sensitivity and less than 80% specificity; roughly eleven predicted patients were CT-confirmed with GO in a median of 6.5 months. No statistical method was used to predetermine the sample size, and group allocation was not hidden from the investigators. In cross-validation, the 13-signature model distinguished ophthalmopathy from stable hyperthyroidism with approximately 90% sensitivity and around 82% specificity, and in the test set the corresponding values were approximately 80% and 75%. Most of the expanded thyroid clonotypes with a frequency above 0.001 were also detected in blood, and it was suggested that the thyroid immune response may be reflected by blood repertoires.

TCR beta CDR3 regions were amplified from RNA transcripts for repertoire sequencing. The first round was an RT-PCR using HTBI primers with the Qiagen OneStep RT-PCR kit, and this first round was followed by a second-round multiplex PCR, then size selection and purification. The libraries underwent paired-end sequencing with 100 bp reads on an Illumina HiSeq2000. Processing in the source paper ran as follows. SOAPnuke was used to process the reads, throwing out any read that had adapters, had uncalled bases, had a mean Phred below 15, or lacked an exact constant-primer or identifier match. COPE v1.2.5 was used to merge high-quality paired reads. Each unique nucleotide sequence was treated as a clonotype, and MiTCR v1.1 was used to align the clonotypes to the IMGT TRB V, D and J references. Only V-J combinations with frequency above 0.0001 were analysed, covering about 99% of repertoires. For each V-J combination, a TCR clonal expansion and chaos score was defined as F50 clonal expansion divided by the chaos observed in the TCRdist matrix. Welch's t-statistics and random forest were used to reduce features to about a dozen V-J combinations, which were fed into a naive Bayes classifier. The similarity between thyroid and blood repertoires was quantified using the Morisita-Horn index. The raw public reads went through TCRdb reprocessing: fastp at Q25, MiXCR clone calling, in-frame beta chains kept. Identical CDR3 protein sequences are pooled into one entry, listed with their most common genes and DNA. The V and J calls come from TCRdb's annotation, not from the publication. Recorded for this sample are about 410,000 distinct CDR3 sequences; around 17% of them occurred a single time. Around 1.5% of the sample is held by the ten biggest clonotypes.

CDR1 LGHNT and CDR2 FRNRAP were looked up in the germline V gene. V ends up 7 bases short and J 11 bases short, with an unmatched junction base count of 9. The CDR3 goes from the cysteine to the phenylalanine over 12 residues. Only CDR3 DNA is held: 36 bases, read in frame from base 1. Ophthalmopathy patients were characterized by moderately to severely active disease, a Clinical Activity Score of at least 3, a NOSPECS grade of at least 4, and a disease duration under 3 months. Patients with other autoimmune diseases, uncontrolled infections, pregnancy or lactation were excluded from the study. Diagnosis was based on clinical symptoms, serum thyroxine, TRAb, thyroid ultrasound and orbital computed tomography. Ficoll-Paque density gradient centrifugation was used to isolate PBMCs from around 10 ml of fresh peripheral blood. Total RNA was extracted with Trizol reagent and quality-checked on an Agilent 2100 Bioanalyzer.

This clonotype has a count of ten or more. Its antigen is still unknown. No much larger clonotype is one base removed from it; base qualities were not supplied. The receptor was isolated from a woman younger than 35 with Graves' ophthalmopathy. Donor details come from another sample of the same person, matched by shared clones. The material sequenced was peripheral blood. The chain was built from TRBV12-5 and TRBJ1-1; the central 8 bases match TRBD1. The CDR3 protein: CASATQGGRAFF. The nucleotide sequence reads as follows: TGTGCTAGTGCCACACAGGGGGGGCGGGCTTTCTTT.